The 30 T cell receptor beta chains below were found in one sample sequenced in a study of Graves' ophthalmopathy and Graves' hyperthyroidism. Amplification targeted the TCR beta CDR3 regions, with RNA transcripts as the source material. The library came from an HTBI-primed first-round RT-PCR and a second-round multiplex PCR. Each CDR3 protein is one row after TCRdb ran MiXCR on the multiplex PCR reads. The data hold around 1,200,000 distinct CDR3 sequences, with about 40% observed a single time. Sequenced sample: peripheral blood or thyroid tissue (not recorded which). Source of these receptors: an adult man with Graves' hyperthyroidism.

About this clonotype: This could be a read error, since a much larger clone is one nucleotide away. J is TRBJ1-5 and V is TRBV19, with D unresolved. Per the germline V gene, CDR1 is LNHDA and CDR2 is SQIVND (reference sequence). This CDR3 has 12 amino acids. The V end lost 3 bases, the J end lost 11 bases, and 11 bases lay between the germline ends. The CDR3 bases are TGTGCCAGTAGTATGCCCGTACTGTCCCAGCATTTT. It encodes CASSMPVLSQHF. The whole variable domain, filled in from reference TRBV19 and TRBJ1-5, reads DGGITQSPKYLFRKEGQNVTLSCEQNLNHDAMYWYRQDPGQGLRLIYYSQIVNDFQKGDIAEGYSVSREKKESFPLTVTSAQKNPTAFYLCASSMPVLSQHFGDGTRLSIL.

Note on this clonotype: An end of the junction differs from the germline gene, which may be a read error. V is TRBV9 and J is TRBJ1-4; D gene ambiguous. This CDR3 is 10 amino acids long. CDR1 and CDR2 from the germline V gene are SGDLS and YYNGEE. CDR3 amino acids: CASSVSWAGF. Written as DNA, the CDR3 is TGTGCCAGCAGCGTTTCGTGGGCCGGCTTT.

The rearrangement uses TRBV3-1 and TRBJ2-5; weak D call: TRBD2 (6 bases). This CDR3 comprises 17 residues. Germline CDR1 is LGHDT and CDR2 is YNNKEL (reference sequence). V lost 4 bases and J 2 bases, leaving 20 bases between the germline ends. This CDR3 is CASSLDGGTALQETQYF. The CDR3, as DNA: TGTGCCAGCAGCCTAGACGGCGGGACCGCCTTACAAGAGACCCAGTACTTC.

At least ten counts were recorded for this clonotype. V gene TRBV24-1 combines with J gene TRBJ1-2; D may be TRBD1 (5 bases). Trimming shortened V by 7 bases and J by 5 bases, and 19 bases separated the two germline ends. Germline V CDR1 and CDR2: KGHDR, SFDVKD. The CDR3 sequence is 15 residues long. The DNA for the CDR3 is TGTGCCACCAGCTCCCGTGACAGACCCGATTATGGCTACACCTTC. Protein: CATSSRDRPDYGYTF.

This clonotype was seen more than once but under ten times. This chain links TRBV6-5 with TRBJ2-7; D remains unclear. This CDR3 contains 12 residues. Germline CDR1 and CDR2: MNHEY and SVGAGI. V lost 4 bases to trimming and J lost 8 bases, with 12 bases between them. CDR3 sequence: CASSSSRRQQYF. The CDR3, as DNA: TGTGCCAGCAGTTCCTCCCGCAGGCAGCAGTACTTC.

This clonotype was seen repeatedly, ten times or more. The chain links TRBV5-6 to TRBJ2-7; weak D call: TRBD1 (5 bases). V lost 0 bases to trimming and J lost 4 bases, with 8 bases between them. The germline V gene encodes CDR1 SGHDT and CDR2 YYEEEE. The CDR3 loop spans 13 amino acids. In DNA, the CDR3 is TGTGCCAGCAGCTTGGGGGGCTGGTACGAGCAGTACTTC. As protein: CASSLGGWYEQYF.

J is TRBJ1-5 and V is TRBV4-3; tentatively, D is TRBD1 (5 bases). Germline CDR1 is LGHNA and CDR2 is YSLEER. V was shortened by 0 bases and J by 4 bases, with 10 bases between the two germline ends. The CDR3 is 15 amino acids. The CDR3 sequence is CASSQEGRGNQPQHF. The CDR3 DNA reads as TGCGCCAGCAGCCAAGAAGGTCGGGGGAATCAGCCCCAGCATTTT.

The gene calls are TRBV7-2 and TRBJ2-5; 11 bases agree with TRBD1. The CDR3 extends over 15 amino acids. The germline V gene has CDR1 SGHTA and CDR2 FQGNSA. V gave up 5 bases and J gave up 2 bases; unmatched junction bases: 4. The DNA for the CDR3 is TGTGCCAGCAGCCGGGACAGGGGGATTCAAGAGACCCAGTACTTC. It is translated as CASSRDRGIQETQYF.

This clonotype has a handful of counts. The gene calls are TRBV4-3 and TRBJ1-2; unclear D gene. CDR1 and CDR2 (germline): LGHNA, YSLEER. The CDR3 loop spans 16 amino acids. The ends were cut back, 0 bases at V and 4 bases at J, with 15 bases in the middle. CDR3 bases: TGCGCCAGCAGCCAAGAATGGAGCCGTGGGTTCTATGGCTACACCTTC. Translated: CASSQEWSRGFYGYTF.

The rearrangement uses TRBV9 and TRBJ2-2; 8 bases map to TRBD2. Losses at the gene ends were 0 bases for V and 4 bases for J; bases not matched to a gene: 5. The CDR3 contains 16 residues. CDR1 and CDR2 from the germline V gene are SGDLS and YYNGEE. CDR3 loop: CASSVARGGGTGELFF. CDR3 coding DNA: TGTGCCAGCAGCGTAGCTCGGGGGGGAGGCACCGGGGAGCTGTTTTTT. The full variable domain, in which reference TRBV9 and TRBJ2-2 provide the parts outside the CDR3, is DSGVTQTPKHLITATGQRVTLRCSPRSGDLSVYWYQQSLDQGLQFLIQYYNGEERAKGNILERFSAQQFPDLHSELNLSSLELGDSALYFCASSVARGGGTGELFFGEGSRLTVL.

This clonotype occurred many times. The gene calls are TRBV29-1 and TRBJ2-5, with 15 bases fitting TRBD2. Germline V gene sequence: CDR1 SQVTM, CDR2 ANQGSEA. J was trimmed by 4 bases and V by 8 bases; bases with no gene match: 2. The CDR3 length is 13 residues. As DNA, the CDR3 is TGCAGCTTGGGACTAGCGGGAGGAGAGACCCAGTACTTC. Translation: CSLGLAGGETQYF.

V and J are TRBV25-1 and TRBJ2-1; either TRBD1 or TRBD2 may fit D (6 bases each). Deletions cut 3 bases from V and 6 bases from J, with 21 bases between. The CDR3 has 17 residues. The germline V gene encodes CDR1 MGHDK and CDR2 SYGVNS. CDR3 loop: CASSDLGSEGGLNEQFF. The CDR3 DNA reads TGTGCCAGCAGTGACCTCGGGTCAGAGGGGGGTCTCAATGAGCAGTTCTTC.

This clonotype has just a few counts. This chain connects TRBV12-3 or TRBV12-4 to TRBJ1-6; unclear D gene. The germline V and J ends were trimmed by 1 base and 2 bases, with 6 bases remaining between them. This CDR3 is 15 amino acids long. The CDR3 sequence is CASSLGGPYNSPLHF. The DNA for the CDR3 is TGTGCCAGCAGTTTAGGTGGCCCCTATAATTCACCCCTCCACTTT.

This chain joins TRBV14 and TRBJ2-5; no clear D. Trimming removed 2 bases from V and 5 bases from J, with 18 bases in between. Germline values: CDR1 SGHDN, CDR2 FVKESK. This CDR3 region has 16 residues. For the CDR3, the DNA is TGTGCCAGCAGCCAATATAAGACGGGTGTGGGCGAGACCCAGTACTTC. Its protein product is CASSQYKTGVGETQYF.

This chain connects TRBV12-3 or TRBV12-4 to TRBJ1-1; D might be TRBD1 (6 bases). V lost 8 bases, J lost 1 base, and 11 bases lay in between. The CDR3 runs to 13 residues. CDR3 nucleotides: TGTGCCAGCCACACGGACAGGAACACTGAAGCTTTCTTT. It specifies CASHTDRNTEAFF.

This clonotype was seen a few times. CDR3 residues: CASSLLIGDLQHQPQHF. In nucleotides, the CDR3 is TGTGCCAGCAGTTTATTGATCGGCGACTTGCAACATCAGCCCCAGCATTTT. V gene TRBV12-3 or TRBV12-4 combines with J gene TRBJ1-5; D is unresolved. V was shortened by 2 bases and J by 5 bases, with 19 bases between the two germline ends. The CDR3 extends over 17 amino acids.

This clonotype occurred a few times. The chain couples TRBV6-5 to TRBJ1-2; 7 bases fit TRBD1. CDR3 length: 15 residues. Germline V gene sequence: CDR1 MNHEY, CDR2 SVGAGI. Trimming took 2 bases from V and 6 from J; bases not matched to a gene: 9. The CDR3 reads CASSYPGQNLNGYTF. The CDR3 region has the DNA TGTGCCAGCAGTTACCCGGGACAGAATCTAAATGGCTACACCTTC.

V and J are TRBV30 and TRBJ1-5; D ambiguous. This CDR3 region has 14 residues. CDR1 and CDR2 (germline): GTSNPN, SVGIG (reference sequence). Between the trimmed V and J ends, which lost 1 base and 4 bases, there was a span of 11 bases. The chain's CDR3 is CAWSGGRGNQPQHF. In DNA form, the CDR3 reads TGTGCCTGGAGTGGAGGGCGCGGGAATCAGCCCCAGCATTTT.

The chain recombines TRBV7-2 with TRBJ1-4, with 9 bases matching TRBD1. CDR1 SGHTA and CDR2 FQGNSA come from the germline V gene. The CDR3 sequence is 15 residues long. Losses at the gene ends were 5 bases for V and 8 bases for J; bases not matched to a gene: 9. CDR3 residues: CASSRLDRGGEKLFF. In DNA, the CDR3 is TGTGCCAGCAGCCGATTGGACAGGGGAGGAGAAAAACTGTTTTTT.

This clonotype was detected ten times or more. This chain uses TRBV12-3 or TRBV12-4 with TRBJ1-2; D possibly corresponds to TRBD1 (6 bases). The CDR3 extends over 14 amino acids. Trimming cost V 7 bases and J 0 bases, with 12 bases left between them. CDR3 sequence (DNA): TGTGCCAGCACATTGACAGGATCTAACTATGGCTACACCTTC. Protein: CASTLTGSNYGYTF.

The sample holds many counts of this clonotype. This chain connects TRBV7-9 to TRBJ1-1, with no clear D. Germline CDR1 and CDR2: SEHNR and FQNEAQ (reference sequence). V dropped 3 bases and J dropped 3 bases, with 11 bases sitting between them. The CDR3 covers 14 residues. The DNA for the CDR3 is TGTGCCAGCAGCTTTTATGGATCTGACACTGAAGCTTTCTTT. It yields the protein CASSFYGSDTEAFF.

There are many counts of this clonotype. This chain joins TRBV29-1 and TRBJ1-1, with D maybe TRBD1 (5 bases). The length of the CDR3 is 15 residues. With 4 bases removed from V and 0 bases from J, the gap between germline ends came to 15 bases. The germline CDR1 and CDR2 sequences are SQVTM and ANQGSEA. CDR3 region: CSVAPNRPLNTEAFF. The DNA of the CDR3 is TGCAGCGTTGCTCCAAACAGGCCCTTGAACACTGAAGCTTTCTTT. Supplemented by reference TRBV29-1 and TRBJ1-1, the full variable domain reads SAVISQKPSRDICQRGTSLTIQCQVDSQVTMMFWYRQQPGQSLTLIATANQGSEATYESGFVIDKFPISRPNLTFSTLTVSNMSPEDSSIYLCSVAPNRPLNTEAFFGQGTRLTVV.

Only a few counts were recorded for this clonotype. J is TRBJ2-5 and V is TRBV6-5; the match to TRBD2 covers 9 bases. The CDR3 spans 14 residues. V was pared by 6 bases and J by 5 bases, with 7 bases of the junction left unmatched. Germline V gene data show CDR1 as MNHEY and CDR2 as SVGAGI. The CDR3 nucleotides are TGTGCCAGCAGGCTAGCGGGGAGGGGGGAGACCCAGTACTTC. Its translation is CASRLAGRGETQYF.

The sample holds a few counts of this clonotype. The rearrangement uses TRBV5-1 and TRBJ2-5, with 7 bases that match TRBD1. V lost 3 bases, J lost 5 bases, and 7 bases stayed unmatched. The V gene's germline CDR1 is SGHRS and CDR2 YFSETQ. The CDR3 covers 14 residues. CDR3 DNA sequence: TGCGCCAGCAGCTCCGGACAGGATTGGGAGACCCAGTACTTC. Translated: CASSSGQDWETQYF. Based on the CDR3 plus reference TRBV5-1 and TRBJ2-5, the full variable domain is KAGVTQTPRYLIKTRGQQVTLSCSPISGHRSVSWYQQTPGQGLQFLFEYFSETQRNKGNFPGRFSGRQFSNSRSEMNVSTLELGDSALYLCASSSGQDWETQYFGPGTRLLVL.

The CDR3 coding sequence is TGTGCCACCAGCAGAGTTGGGGTCCCGTATGGCTACACCTTC. Its translation is CATSRVGVPYGYTF. This chain links TRBV15 with TRBJ1-2, with no clear D. Germline V gene sequence: CDR1 LNHNV, CDR2 YYDKDF (reference sequence). The V and J ends lost 1 base and 5 bases respectively, with 11 bases between them. This CDR3 has 14 amino acids.

The chain recombines TRBV2 with TRBJ1-4; the D gene is possibly TRBD1 (5 bases). V was pared by 8 bases and J by 4 bases, with 8 bases between. CDR3 length: 12 residues. Germline V gene data show CDR1 as SNHLY and CDR2 as FYNNEI. The CDR3, as DNA: TGTGCCAGCGGGGGTCTTAATGAAAAACTGTTTTTT. It is translated as CASGGLNEKLFF.

J is TRBJ2-2 and V is TRBV7-6; 9 bases map to TRBD2. This CDR3 region has 16 residues. CDR1 and CDR2 from the germline V gene are SGHVS and FNYEAQ. After removal of 1 base from V and 3 bases from J, the junction contained 3 bases not matched to a gene. This CDR3 is CASSLGLADHTGELFF. The CDR3 nucleotides are TGTGCCAGCAGCTTAGGACTAGCGGACCACACCGGGGAGCTGTTTTTT.

V is TRBV7-9 and J is TRBJ2-3; D might be TRBD1 (6 bases). Between the trimmed V and J ends, which lost 5 bases and 5 bases, there was a span of 11 bases. This CDR3 has 13 amino acids. CDR1 SEHNR and CDR2 FQNEAQ come from the germline V gene (reference sequence). Here the CDR3 DNA reads TGTGCCAGCAGCAGACGGACAGTAGATACGCAGTATTTT. Protein: CASSRRTVDTQYF.

This clonotype was observed a few times. The chain joins TRBV4-1 to TRBJ1-6; 7 bases align to TRBD1. Looked up from germline, CDR1 is MGHRA and CDR2 is YSYEKL. CDR3 length: 16 amino acids. V dropped 2 bases and J dropped 1; count of bases not matched to a gene: 2. CDR3 loop: CASSQHRGSYNSPLHF. CDR3 nucleotide sequence: TGCGCCAGCAGCCAACACAGGGGATCCTATAATTCACCCCTCCACTTT.

With regard to this clonotype: The CDR3 ends on some other residue instead of the conserved phenylalanine or tryptophan, so this is likely a read error. The limits of the CDR3 on the DNA are not certain, so only TCRdb's listed CDR3 is given. This rearrangement joins TRBV29-1 to TRBJ1-3. CDR1 is SQVTM, CDR2 ANQGSEA, per germline. The CDR3 totals 8 residues, both ends included. The CDR3 spells CSVERGTS.